Following are 24 T cell receptor beta chains from one sample sequenced in a study of Tregs in tolerant kidney transplant recipients. Clones were read by immunoSEQ multiplex PCR, and TCRdb kept only the in-frame ones, dropping some. The profile shows about 240,000 clones, 65% to 85% of them singletons. The material sequenced was CD4+ T cells from blood. These receptor sequences come from a human donor in good health.

The chain has TRBV27 and TRBJ1-6; D is undetermined. Germline CDR1 MNHEY, CDR2 SMNVEV (reference sequence). This CDR3 has 13 amino acids. The V and J ends lost 0 bases and 9 bases respectively, with 6 bases between them. CDR3 residues: CASSLSDGSPLHF. CDR3 nucleotides: TGTGCCAGCAGTTTATCGGATGGTTCACCCCTCCACTTT.

The gene calls are TRBV5-4 and TRBJ1-2; D not resolved. The V end was cut by 0 bases, the J end by 4 bases, with 7 bases between. The germline gives CDR1 SGHNT, CDR2 YYREEE (reference sequence). This CDR3 is 13 amino acids long. This CDR3 reads CASSLVGSYGYTF. In nucleotides, the CDR3 is TGTGCCAGCAGCTTGGTTGGTAGCTATGGCTACACCTTC.

This chain uses TRBV18 with TRBJ2-7; 11 nucleotides match TRBD2. Trimming cost V 3 bases and J 5 bases; bases outside gene matches: 9. This CDR3 is 16 amino acids long. The germline CDR1 and CDR2 sequences are KGHSH and LQKENI. The CDR3 DNA reads TGTGCCAGCTCACCGACCCTAGCGGGAGGTCCCAACGAGCAGTACTTC. Residues: CASSPTLAGGPNEQYF.

About this clone: Other DNA variants within this sample encode the same CDR3. The rearrangement links TRBV7-3 to TRBJ1-5; D is unresolved. The CDR3 is made up of 13 amino acids. CDR1 is SGHTA, CDR2 FQGTGA, per germline. The V end lost 5 bases, the J end lost 0 bases, and 5 bases lay between the germline ends. The CDR3 sequence: CASSLNSNQPQHF. As DNA, the CDR3 is TGTGCCAGCAGCCTTAATAGCAATCAGCCCCAGCATTTT.

The chain employs TRBV5-4 and TRBJ2-7, with D tentatively TRBD2 (5 bases). Per germline, CDR1 SGHNT and CDR2 YYREEE (reference sequence). The CDR3 spans 14 residues. Trimming cost V 1 base and J 2 bases, with 10 bases left between them. The CDR3, as DNA: TGTGCCAGCAGCTTGCGCGGGTACCCCTACGAGCAGTACTTC. Amino acids: CASSLRGYPYEQYF. The whole variable domain, remainder taken from reference TRBV5-4 and TRBJ2-7, is ETGVTQSPTHLIKTRGQQVTLRCSSQSGHNTVSWYQQALGQGPQFIFQYYREEENGRGNFPPRFSGLQFPNYSSELNVNALELDDSALYLCASSLRGYPYEQYFGPGTRLTVT.

This chain uses TRBV25-1 with TRBJ2-5, with unresolved D. The CDR3 loop spans 15 amino acids. The germline gives CDR1 MGHDK, CDR2 SYGVNS. V gave up 3 bases and J gave up 0 bases, with 11 bases separating them. CDR3 protein: CASSDTGRYQETQYF. In DNA, the CDR3 is TGTGCCAGCAGTGATACGGGCAGGTACCAAGAGACCCAGTACTTC.

This chain connects TRBV6-1 to TRBJ1-2, with no clear D. The ends were cut back, 0 bases at V and 4 bases at J, with 3 bases in the middle. Germline values: CDR1 MNHNS, CDR2 SASEGT. CDR3 size: 12 residues. CDR3 residues: CASSEASYGYTF. The CDR3 nucleotides read TGTGCCAGCAGTGAAGCAAGCTATGGCTACACCTTC.

The chain joins TRBV2 to TRBJ1-1; maybe TRBD1 (5 bases). The V end lost 4 bases, the J end lost 3 bases, and 9 bases lay between the germline ends. The germline CDR1 and CDR2 sequences are SNHLY and FYNNEI. The CDR3 is 13 residues long. The CDR3 reads CASSVQGYTEAFF. The CDR3 region has the DNA TGTGCCAGCAGTGTGCAGGGCTACACTGAAGCTTTCTTT.

As to this clone: Distinct nucleotide sequences in the sample also encode this CDR3. The CDR3 reads CAWRIGRTSGGFGEQFF. The CDR3 DNA follows: TGTGCCTGGAGAATAGGGCGGACTAGCGGAGGTTTTGGTGAGCAGTTCTTC. The chain has TRBV30 and TRBJ2-1; 10 nucleotides match TRBD2. From germline, CDR1 is GTSNPN and CDR2 SVGIG (reference sequence). The CDR3 loop spans 17 amino acids. V shed 3 bases and J 9 bases; nucleotides not matched to a gene: 17. Combining the CDR3 with reference TRBV30 and TRBJ2-1 gives the whole variable domain SQTIHQWPATLVQPVGSPLSLECTVEGTSNPNLYWYRQAAGRGLQLLFYSVGIGQISSEVPQNLSASRPQDRQFILSSKKLLLSDSGFYLCAWRIGRTSGGFGEQFFGPGTRLTVL.

The gene calls are TRBV11-2 and TRBJ2-5; D may correspond to TRBD1 or TRBD2 (6 bases each). Germline CDR1 is SGHAT and CDR2 is FQNNGV. The CDR3 consists of 15 residues. V was cut by 1 base and J by 5 bases, with 14 bases left in between. The CDR3 region is CASSLAPGGEETQYF. The CDR3 DNA sequence: TGTGCCAGCAGCTTAGCTCCCGGGGGCGAGGAGACCCAGTACTTC.

On this clone: Compared with germline, one end of the junction differs, possibly owing to a read error. The chain uses TRBV7-7 and TRBJ2-5; D might be TRBD1 or TRBD2, each matching 5 bases. Germline V gene data show CDR1 as SSHAT and CDR2 as FNYEAQ (reference sequence). The length of the CDR3 is 16 residues. The CDR3: CASSLALRSGRETQYF. The CDR3, as DNA: TGTGCTAGCAGCTTAGCGCTTCGATCGGGGCGGGAGACCCAGTACTTC.

DNA for the CDR3: TGTGCCAGCTCACCAACGGACACAAATCAGCCCCAGCATTTT. Amino acid sequence: CASSPTDTNQPQHF. The chain employs TRBV18 and TRBJ1-5, with D possibly matching TRBD1 (5 bases). The V end lost 2 bases, the J end lost 4 bases, and 9 bases lay between the germline ends. CDR1 and CDR2 (germline): KGHSH, LQKENI. The CDR3 extends over 14 amino acids. The full variable domain, in which reference TRBV18 and TRBJ1-5 provide the parts outside the CDR3, is NAGVMQNPRHLVRRRGQEARLRCSPMKGHSHVYWYRQLPEEGLKFMVYLQKENIIDESGMPKERFSAEFPKEGPSILRIQQVVRGDSAAYFCASSPTDTNQPQHFGDGTRLSIL.

The V and J genes are TRBV18 and TRBJ2-5, with TRBD1 identical over 7 bases. Unmatched junction bases numbered 7, after V lost 4 bases and J lost 5 bases. The CDR3 has 14 residues. Germline loops: CDR1 KGHSH, CDR2 LQKENI. This CDR3 is CASSQQGKQETQYF. The CDR3 DNA follows: TGTGCCAGCTCACAACAGGGGAAACAGGAGACCCAGTACTTC.

J is TRBJ2-5 and V is TRBV18; no clear D gene. The germline CDR1 and CDR2 sequences are KGHSH and LQKENI. The CDR3 runs to 13 residues. The ends were cut back, 2 bases at V and 3 bases at J, with 7 bases in the middle. Written as DNA, the CDR3 is TGTGCCAGCTCACCATTCCTAAAAGAGACCCAGTACTTC. This translates into CASSPFLKETQYF.

The CDR3, as DNA: TGTGCCAGCAGCTTAATACTAGCGGGGCGGGAGCAGTACTTC. It specifies CASSLILAGREQYF. The chain employs TRBV11-2 and TRBJ2-7; 10 nucleotides line up with TRBD2. V dropped 2 bases and J dropped 7; count of bases not matched to a gene: 5. Germline CDR1 and CDR2: SGHAT and FQNNGV. CDR3 length: 14 residues.

The V call is TRBV6-1, the J call TRBJ2-1, with 8 bases that match TRBD1. CDR1 and CDR2 from the germline V gene are MNHNS and SASEGT. CDR3 length: 14 amino acids. Trimming cost V 5 bases and J 7 bases; bases outside gene matches: 7. In DNA, the CDR3 is TGTGCCAGCAGTACCCGACAGGGGTGGAATGAGCAGTTCTTC. This encodes CASSTRQGWNEQFF.

V is TRBV2 and J is TRBJ2-3; 8 bases are a match to TRBD2. Germline values: CDR1 SNHLY, CDR2 FYNNEI. The CDR3 extends over 15 amino acids. With V trimmed by 3 bases and J by 6 bases, 8 bases remained unmatched. The CDR3 coding sequence is TGTGCCAGCAGTGATCAGCGGGGGATATCTGATACGCAGTATTTT. Its protein product is CASSDQRGISDTQYF.

The J gene is TRBJ1-2, the V gene TRBV7-8, with a possible D match to TRBD1 (5 bases). Germline CDR1 SGHVS, CDR2 FQNEAQ. This CDR3 comprises 16 residues. V was trimmed by 1 base and J by 4 bases, leaving 16 bases between them. CDR3 bases: TGTGCCAGCAGCTTAGGGGGACTATATACAGGCTATGGCTACACCTTC. It yields the protein CASSLGGLYTGYGYTF.

The V gene is TRBV9, the J gene TRBJ2-7, with TRBD1 matching over 8 bases. Germline values: CDR1 SGDLS, CDR2 YYNGEE. Germline trimming cut 4 bases from V and 9 bases from J; bases unmatched to any gene: 6. This CDR3 region has 12 residues. The CDR3 spells CASSTGQGGQYF. The CDR3 coding sequence is TGTGCCAGCAGCACTGGACAGGGCGGGCAGTACTTC.

The chain joins TRBV6-1 to TRBJ1-2; D might be TRBD1 (6 bases). The CDR3 runs to 15 residues. Germline CDR1 MNHNS, CDR2 SASEGT. V shed 5 bases and J shed 4 bases, with 17 bases lying between them. The CDR3 spells CASSPQGGGAYGYTF. The DNA of the CDR3 is TGTGCCAGCAGTCCCCAAGGGGGGGGTGCCTATGGCTACACCTTC.

The chain uses TRBV19 and TRBJ2-3, with D possibly TRBD1 on 5 matching bases. CDR1 LNHDA and CDR2 SQIVND come from the germline V gene (reference sequence). The ends were cut back, 6 bases at V and 0 bases at J, with 13 bases in the middle. CDR3 length equals 15 residues. The CDR3 sequence: CASRNQGMSTDTQYF. In DNA form, the CDR3 reads TGTGCCAGTAGAAACCAGGGTATGAGCACAGATACGCAGTATTTT.

This sequence joins TRBV2 and TRBJ2-7; either TRBD1 or TRBD2 may fit D (5 bases each). The CDR3 has 14 amino acids. Germline V CDR1 and CDR2: SNHLY, FYNNEI. Deletions cut 4 bases from V and 1 base from J, with 11 bases between. CDR3 in DNA: TGTGCCAGCAGTGCCCGGGACGTATCCTACGAGCAGTACTTC. Translated: CASSARDVSYEQYF.

The chain carries TRBV14 and TRBJ2-3; no reliable D call. The CDR3 spans 16 residues. Deletions cut 0 bases from V and 0 bases from J, with 10 bases between. Germline V gives CDR1 SGHDN, CDR2 FVKESK. CDR3 in DNA: TGTGCCAGCAGCCAAGATCTCGGGTCTAGCACAGATACGCAGTATTTT. It is translated as CASSQDLGSSTDTQYF.

This rearrangement joins TRBV30 to TRBJ1-4, with D possibly matching TRBD1 (5 bases). Germline V lookup: CDR1 GTSNPN, CDR2 SVGIG (reference sequence). The CDR3 sequence is 14 residues long. V lost 0 bases to trimming and J lost 6 bases, with 11 bases between them. In nucleotides, the CDR3 is TGTGCCTGGAGTGTAACCGGGGGTTATGAAAAACTGTTTTTT. Its protein is CAWSVTGGYEKLFF.